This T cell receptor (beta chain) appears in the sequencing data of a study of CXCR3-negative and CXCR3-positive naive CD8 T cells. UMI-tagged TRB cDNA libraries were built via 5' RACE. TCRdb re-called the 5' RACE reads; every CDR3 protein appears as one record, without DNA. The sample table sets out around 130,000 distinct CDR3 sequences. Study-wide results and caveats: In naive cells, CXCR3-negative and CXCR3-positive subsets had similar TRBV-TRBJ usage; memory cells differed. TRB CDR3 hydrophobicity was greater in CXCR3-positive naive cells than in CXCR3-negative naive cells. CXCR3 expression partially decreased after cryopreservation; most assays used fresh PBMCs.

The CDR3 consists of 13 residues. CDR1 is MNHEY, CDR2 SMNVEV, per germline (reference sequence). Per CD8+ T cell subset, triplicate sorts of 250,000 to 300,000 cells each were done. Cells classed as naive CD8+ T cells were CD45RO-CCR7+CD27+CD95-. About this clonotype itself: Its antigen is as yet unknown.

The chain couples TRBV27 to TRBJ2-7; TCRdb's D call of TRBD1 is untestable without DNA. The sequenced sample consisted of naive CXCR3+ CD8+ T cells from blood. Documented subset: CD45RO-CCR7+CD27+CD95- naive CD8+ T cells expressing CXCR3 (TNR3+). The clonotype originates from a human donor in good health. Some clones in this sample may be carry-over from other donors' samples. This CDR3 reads CASSLGTFYEQYF.